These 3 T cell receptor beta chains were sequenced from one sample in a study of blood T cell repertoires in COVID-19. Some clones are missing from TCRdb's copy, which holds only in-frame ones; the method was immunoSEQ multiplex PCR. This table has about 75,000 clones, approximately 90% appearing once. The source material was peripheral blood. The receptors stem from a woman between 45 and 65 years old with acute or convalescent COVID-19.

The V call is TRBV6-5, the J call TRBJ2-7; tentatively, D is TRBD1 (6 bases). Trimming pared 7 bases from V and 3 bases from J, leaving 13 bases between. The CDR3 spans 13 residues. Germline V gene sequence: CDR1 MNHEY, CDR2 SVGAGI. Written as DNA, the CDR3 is TGTGCCAGCAAACAGGGTCCCGTCTACGAGCAGTACTTC. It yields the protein CASKQGPVYEQYF.

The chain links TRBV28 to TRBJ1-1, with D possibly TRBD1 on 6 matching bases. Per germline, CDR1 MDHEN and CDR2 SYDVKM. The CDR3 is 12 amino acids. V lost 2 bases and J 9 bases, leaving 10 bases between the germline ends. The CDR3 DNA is TGTGCCAGCAGTTTAATCAGGGGCAAAGCTTTCTTT. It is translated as CASSLIRGKAFF. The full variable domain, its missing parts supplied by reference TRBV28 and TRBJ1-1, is DVKVTQSSRYLVKRTGEKVFLECVQDMDHENMFWYRQDPGLGLRLIYFSYDVKMKEKGDIPEGYSVSREKKERFSLILESASTNQTSMYLCASSLIRGKAFFGQGTRLTVV.

The CDR3 loop reads CASRNYMNTEAFF. In DNA, the CDR3 is TGTGCCAGCAGGAATTACATGAACACTGAAGCTTTCTTT. The chain links TRBV6-5 to TRBJ1-1, with D unclear. Germline-derived CDR1 and CDR2 are MNHEY and SVGAGI. CDR3 length: 13 residues. Trimming removed 6 bases from V and 0 bases from J, with 8 bases in between.